This TCR beta chain was recovered during a study of T cell responses to AZD1222 COVID-19 vaccine. V was clipped by 0 bases and J by 8 bases, with 13 bases between them. There are 15 residues in the CDR3. CDR1 is ENHRY, CDR2 SYGVKD, per germline. Produced via immunoSEQ multiplex PCR; TCRdb's table is partial and in-frame only. The table has 200,000 to 250,000 clones, about 94% seen once. This specimen consisted of peripheral blood, obtained 28 days after the second dose of the MenACWY control vaccine. The chain is built from TRBV10-3 and TRBJ1-4, with a possible D match to TRBD1 (5 bases). The source of this sequence is an adult who received the MenACWY meningococcal vaccine as a control. The DNA for the CDR3 is TGTGCCATCAGTGAGTCGTCCGCACCAGGGGAAAAACTGTTTTTT. It codes for CAISESSAPGEKLFF.